This TCR beta chain comes out of a study of type 1 regulatory T cells. Overall study: An in vitro protocol generated T-allo10, a Tr1-enriched, alloantigen-specific CD4 T cell product.

Germline V gives CDR1 DFQATT, CDR2 SNEGSKA (reference sequence). With V trimmed by 5 bases and J by 2 bases, 11 bases remained unmatched. The CDR3 spans 15 residues. TCRdb recomputed calls from the reads with MiXCR, one row per CDR3 protein. The sample consists of approximately 97,000 distinct CDR3 sequences, about a third of them appearing once. This clonotype was counted a few times. This chain uses TRBV20-1 with TRBJ1-2; 7 bases line up with TRBD1. Sequenced material: CD4+ T cells, either the whole sample or a sorted fraction (not recorded which). The receptor's source is a human donor in good health. The CDR3 is CSAQEGATENYGYTF. In nucleotides, the CDR3 is TGCAGTGCTCAGGAGGGGGCAACTGAAAACTATGGCTACACCTTC.